This T cell receptor beta chain is from a study of T cells in narcolepsy. To note about this clone: The antigen remains undetermined.

Germline V gene sequence: CDR1 SGHAT, CDR2 FQNNGV. This CDR3 is 13 amino acids long. Trimming took off 5 bases at V and 7 bases at J, with 12 bases between the two ends. Sequencing used immunoSEQ multiplex PCR; TCRdb keeps in-frame clones, though not all of them. The repertoire holds about 43,000 clones, approximately 88% seen once, with roughly 1.2% in the top ten. General study findings and limits: Autoreactive HCRT-specific and TRIB2-specific clonotypes were marked in same-patient CSF-versus-blood CD4+ comparisons. Blood of same and different patients, but not healthy controls, reportedly held recurring autoreactive clonotypes.

This chain connects TRBV11-2 to TRBJ1-3; tentative D call: TRBD1 (5 bases). The sequencing sample was made of CD45RA- memory CD4+ T cells from PBMCs. This sequence was found in a human donor with narcolepsy. CDR3 in DNA: TGTGCCAGCAGCCCCCGGGGGGGTAACACCATATATTTT. Amino acid sequence: CASSPRGGNTIYF.